This passage covers 22 T cell receptor beta chains from one sample sequenced in a study of shared clonotypes between healthy human individuals. Method: immunoSEQ multiplex PCR; TCRdb's copy keeps in-frame clones and lacks some. The repertoire holds fewer than 700,000 clones, with around 78% as singletons. Input material: PBMCs. These receptors originate from a woman aged 40 to 55 in good health. Some clones in this sample may be carry-over from other donors' samples.

This chain uses TRBV6-1 with TRBJ1-2, with TRBD1 matching over 7 bases. V gave up 3 bases and J gave up 2 bases; unmatched junction bases: 15. Per germline, CDR1 MNHNS and CDR2 SASEGT. The CDR3 contains 18 residues. The CDR3 DNA reads as TGTGCCAGCAGTGAGCAGGTTTGGCAGGGGGTATTCAACTATGGCTACACCTTC. Translated, it gives CASSEQVWQGVFNYGYTF.

The chain links TRBV19 to TRBJ2-1; 7 bases match TRBD1. The CDR3 consists of 15 residues. The germline V gene encodes CDR1 LNHDA and CDR2 SQIVND (reference sequence). The ends lost 7 bases at V and 4 bases at J; junction bases unmatched: 10. The CDR3 nucleotides read TGTGCCAGTATCATGCCCCCGGGACAGTACAATGAGCAGTTCTTC. It is translated as CASIMPPGQYNEQFF. Looking up the rest from reference TRBV19 and TRBJ2-1 gives the full variable domain: DGGITQSPKYLFRKEGQNVTLSCEQNLNHDAMYWYRQDPGQGLRLIYYSQIVNDFQKGDIAEGYSVSREKKESFPLTVTSAQKNPTAFYLCASIMPPGQYNEQFFGPGTRLTVL.

This chain uses TRBV28 with TRBJ2-5; 9 bases match TRBD1. Germline CDR1 MDHEN, CDR2 SYDVKM. Trimming cost V 6 bases and J 8 bases; bases outside gene matches: 22. This CDR3 spans 18 amino acids. This CDR3 reads CASRRTGGAVGRRFTQYF. CDR3 bases: TGTGCCAGCAGACGAACAGGGGGCGCCGTCGGGAGGAGGTTTACCCAGTACTTC.

This clone was picked up a small number of times. The V call is TRBV7-9, the J call TRBJ2-3; D not certain. Germline V gene sequence: CDR1 SEHNR, CDR2 FQNEAQ (reference sequence). Trimming removed 5 bases at V and 6 bases at J, with 12 bases between. The CDR3 is 13 residues long. The DNA for the CDR3 is TGTGCCAGCAGCATGGCAGTCGGGGATACGCAGTATTTT. Translation gives CASSMAVGDTQYF.

The chain carries TRBV6-6 and TRBJ2-3; 9 nucleotides align to TRBD2. The germline gives CDR1 MNHNY, CDR2 SVGAGI (reference sequence). J lost 2 bases, V lost 6 bases, and 6 bases had no gene match. This CDR3 is 15 amino acids long. The CDR3 sequence is CASRPTSGLTDTQYF. In DNA form, the CDR3 reads TGTGCCAGCAGACCTACTAGCGGGCTCACAGATACGCAGTATTTT.

The V gene is TRBV9, the J gene TRBJ2-7; tentatively, D is TRBD2 (5 bases). The germline CDR1 and CDR2 sequences are SGDLS and YYNGEE. V lost 0 bases to trimming and J lost 2 bases, with 9 bases between them. The CDR3 extends over 14 amino acids. CDR3 loop: CASSVGAVPYEQYF. CDR3 bases: TGTGCCAGCAGCGTAGGAGCGGTACCCTACGAGCAGTACTTC.

Notes on this clone: Different DNA sequences within this sample yield the same CDR3. The chain carries TRBV28 and TRBJ2-7; the D gene is possibly TRBD1 (6 bases). Germline CDR1 reads MDHEN; CDR2 reads SYDVKM. This CDR3 has 15 amino acids. V lost 6 bases and J 2 bases, leaving 17 bases between the germline ends. The CDR3 loop reads CASREPGQGAYEQYF. The CDR3 region has the DNA TGTGCCAGCAGGGAACCGGGACAAGGGGCCTACGAGCAGTACTTC.

The chain carries TRBV7-9 and TRBJ2-3, with unresolved D. Germline V CDR1 and CDR2: SEHNR, FQNEAQ (reference sequence). The V end was cut by 3 bases, the J end by 0 bases, with 7 bases between. There are 14 residues in the CDR3. The CDR3 reads CASSFAASTDTQYF. DNA for the CDR3: TGTGCCAGCAGCTTCGCAGCTAGCACAGATACGCAGTATTTT.

In DNA form, the CDR3 reads TGTGCCAGCAGCCGTTTAGGACAAGCGGAGGGAGAGACCCAGTACTTC. Protein product: CASSRLGQAEGETQYF. The chain is built from TRBV7-9 and TRBJ2-5, with TRBD2 as a possible D gene (6 bases). Looked up from germline, CDR1 is SEHNR and CDR2 is FQNEAQ (reference sequence). CDR3 length equals 16 residues. Trimming removed 5 bases from V and 4 bases from J, with 20 bases in between. Drawing the rest from reference TRBV7-9 and TRBJ2-5, the complete variable domain is DTGVSQNPRHKITKRGQNVTFRCDPISEHNRLYWYRQTLGQGPEFLTYFQNEAQLEKSRLLSDRFSAERPKGSFSTLEIQRTEQGDSAMYLCASSRLGQAEGETQYFGPGTRLLVL.

This clone was counted a few times. This chain joins TRBV5-1 and TRBJ1-2; perhaps TRBD1 as D (6 bases). Trimming shortened V by 1 base and J by 6 bases, and 13 bases separated the two germline ends. This CDR3 spans 14 amino acids. Germline V gene lookup returns CDR1 SGHRS and CDR2 YFSETQ. The DNA of the CDR3 is TGCGCCAGCAGCTTGATGGCAGGGGTGGATGGCTACACCTTC. This sequence encodes CASSLMAGVDGYTF.

The chain joins TRBV19 to TRBJ2-2, with a weak D call TRBD1 (6 bases). Between the trimmed V and J ends, which lost 5 bases and 1 base, there was a span of 8 bases. Germline V gene data show CDR1 as LNHDA and CDR2 as SQIVND (reference sequence). This CDR3 contains 14 residues. CDR3 coding DNA: TGTGCCAGTAGTGTGACAGGGAACACCGGGGAGCTGTTTTTT. Its protein is CASSVTGNTGELFF.

This clone was seen more than once but under ten times. A much larger clone differs by one base, so this may be a read error. The chain joins TRBV29-1 to TRBJ1-2, with no clear D. Trimming removed 2 bases from V and 4 bases from J, with 14 bases in between. Germline V gene lookup returns CDR1 SQVTM and CDR2 ANQGSEA. The CDR3 is made up of 14 amino acids. CDR3 DNA sequence: TGCAGCGTTGAAAAGTCAGGACGAGTCTATGGCTACACCTTC. This gives the protein CSVEKSGRVYGYTF.

This sequence joins TRBV4-2 and TRBJ2-1; TRBD2 matches 10 bases. The V gene's germline CDR1 is LGHNA and CDR2 YNFKEQ. The CDR3 is made up of 16 amino acids. J gave up 6 bases and V 3 bases, and 8 bases lay outside the gene matches. CDR3 sequence: CASSQVLAGVGNEQFF. DNA for the CDR3: TGTGCCAGCAGCCAGGTCCTAGCGGGAGTCGGCAATGAGCAGTTCTTC.

This chain joins TRBV5-5 and TRBJ2-2, with D perhaps TRBD2 (5 bases). Germline V CDR1 and CDR2: SGHKS, YYEKEE (reference sequence). Trimming removed 2 bases at V and 4 bases at J, with 6 bases between. The CDR3 length is 13 residues. The CDR3 protein is CASSFEGTGELFF. The CDR3 DNA reads TGTGCCAGCAGCTTCGAGGGCACCGGGGAGCTGTTTTTT. Looking up the rest from reference TRBV5-5 and TRBJ2-2 gives the full variable domain: DAGVTQSPTHLIKTRGQQVTLRCSPISGHKSVSWYQQVLGQGPQFIFQYYEKEERGRGNFPDRFSARQFPNYSSELNVNALLLGDSALYLCASSFEGTGELFFGEGSRLTVL.

The chain carries TRBV7-9 and TRBJ2-5; perhaps TRBD2 as D (6 bases). Germline V gives CDR1 SEHNR, CDR2 FQNEAQ (reference sequence). There are 14 residues in the CDR3. V was shortened by 11 bases and J by 5 bases, with 21 bases between the two germline ends. DNA for the CDR3: TGTGCCTCGCTCTGGGGCGGGGTTGTGGAGACCCAGTACTTC. Translation: CASLWGGVVETQYF.

V is TRBV6-5 and J is TRBJ2-2; tentative D call: TRBD2 (5 bases). Germline values: CDR1 MNHEY, CDR2 SVGAGI. The CDR3 sequence is 16 residues long. The V and J ends lost 0 bases and 8 bases respectively, with 16 bases between them. The CDR3 protein is CASSYSALGQAGELFF. CDR3 bases: TGTGCCAGCAGTTACTCCGCACTAGGGCAGGCGGGGGAGCTGTTTTTT.

The V and J genes are TRBV5-6 and TRBJ1-2, with 9 positions matching TRBD1. Germline CDR1 is SGHDT and CDR2 is YYEEEE. The CDR3 is made up of 15 amino acids. V shed 4 bases and J 8 bases; nucleotides not matched to a gene: 12. The CDR3 here is CASSARDRDPGGYTF. The CDR3 bases are TGTGCCAGCAGCGCCCGGGACAGGGACCCTGGGGGCTACACCTTC. Full variable domain (outside the CDR3, taken from reference TRBV5-6 and TRBJ1-2): DAGVTQSPTHLIKTRGQQVTLRCSPKSGHDTVSWYQQALGQGPQFIFQYYEEEERQRGNFPDRFSGHQFPNYSSELNVNALLLGDSALYLCASSARDRDPGGYTFGSGTRLTVV.

This clone was found a few times. The sample carries other DNA sequences with the same CDR3. This rearrangement joins TRBV28 to TRBJ2-2; D gene ambiguous. CDR3 length equals 14 residues. Trimming removed 6 bases from V and 5 bases from J, with 13 bases in between. Germline V CDR1 and CDR2: MDHEN, SYDVKM. CDR3 sequence: CASRRPDITGELFF. The CDR3 DNA reads as TGTGCCAGCAGACGTCCCGACATAACCGGGGAGCTGTTTTTT.

The chain carries TRBV14 and TRBJ1-1; 7 bases are a match to TRBD1. The length of the CDR3 is 18 residues. J gave up 0 bases and V 4 bases, and 14 bases lay outside the gene matches. Germline V gives CDR1 SGHDN, CDR2 FVKESK. In DNA, the CDR3 is TGTGCCAGCAGCCTGAGAAGGGGGCTTTCAGTCATGAACACTGAAGCTTTCTTT. Translation gives CASSLRRGLSVMNTEAFF. Together with reference TRBV14 and TRBJ1-1, the CDR3 gives the full variable domain: EAGVTQFPSHSVIEKGQTVTLRCDPISGHDNLYWYRRVMGKEIKFLLHFVKESKQDESGMPNNRFLAERTGGTYSTLKVQPAELEDSGVYFCASSLRRGLSVMNTEAFFGQGTRLTVV.

V is TRBV28 and J is TRBJ2-5; D is perhaps TRBD1 (7 bases). V shed 3 bases and J shed 4 bases, with 15 bases lying between them. Germline values: CDR1 MDHEN, CDR2 SYDVKM. The CDR3 is 15 residues long. CDR3 sequence reads: CASSFRQGGRETQYF. The CDR3 coding sequence is TGTGCCAGCAGTTTCCGGCAGGGGGGTAGAGAGACCCAGTACTTC.

The V and J genes are TRBV29-1 and TRBJ2-3; unclear D gene. Germline CDR1 and CDR2: SQVTM and ANQGSEA. Deletions cut 4 bases from V and 0 bases from J, with 8 bases between. The CDR3 totals 13 residues. The CDR3 DNA reads TGCAGCGTTGCGGTCATGAGCACAGATACGCAGTATTTT. Amino acids: CSVAVMSTDTQYF.

The V and J genes are TRBV5-1 and TRBJ2-1; tentatively, D is TRBD2 (6 bases). There are 19 residues in the CDR3. V was clipped by 2 bases and J by 3 bases, with 24 bases between them. The germline CDR1 and CDR2 sequences are SGHRS and YFSETQ. The CDR3 region has the DNA TGCGCCAGCAGCTTTGGAAAACGTGTAGGTGCGGGAAGCTACAATGAGCAGTTCTTC. The encoded protein is CASSFGKRVGAGSYNEQFF.